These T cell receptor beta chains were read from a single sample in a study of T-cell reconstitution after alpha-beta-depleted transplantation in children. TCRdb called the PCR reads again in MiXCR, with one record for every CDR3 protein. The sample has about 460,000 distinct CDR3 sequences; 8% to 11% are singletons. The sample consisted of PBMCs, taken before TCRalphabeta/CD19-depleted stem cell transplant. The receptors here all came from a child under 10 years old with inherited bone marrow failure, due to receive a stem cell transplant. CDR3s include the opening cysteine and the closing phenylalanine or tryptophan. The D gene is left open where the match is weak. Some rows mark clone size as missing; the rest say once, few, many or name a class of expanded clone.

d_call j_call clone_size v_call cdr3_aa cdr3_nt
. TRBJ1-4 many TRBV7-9 CASSLPPGEKLFF TGTGCCAGCAGCTTACCACCGGGAGAAAAACTGTTTTTT
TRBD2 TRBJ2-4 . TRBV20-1 CSASPSGNNIQYF TGCAGTGCTAGCCCTAGCGGGAACAACATTCAGTACTTC
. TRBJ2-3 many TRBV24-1 CATRLGASDTQYF TGTGCCACCAGGCTAGGAGCATCAGATACGCAGTATTTT
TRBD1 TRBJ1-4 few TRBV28 CASTGGNEKLFF TGTGCCAGCACAGGGGGTAATGAAAAACTGTTTTTT
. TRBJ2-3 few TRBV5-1 CASSLVAGRADTQYF TGCGCCAGCAGCTTGGTGGCAGGGAGAGCAGATACGCAGTATTTT
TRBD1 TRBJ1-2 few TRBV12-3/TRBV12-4 CASSLSTGNYGYTF TGTGCCAGCAGTCTCTCGACAGGGAACTATGGCTACACCTTC
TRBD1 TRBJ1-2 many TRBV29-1 CSVVGQGSSGYTF TGCAGCGTTGTGGGACAGGGGTCGTCTGGCTACACCTTC
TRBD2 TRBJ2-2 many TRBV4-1 CASRRPGGAPPGELFF TGCGCCAGCCGCCGACCGGGGGGGGCTCCGCCCGGGGAGCTGTTTTTT
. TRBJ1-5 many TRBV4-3 CASSQDAGTYQPQHF TGCGCCAGCAGCCAAGATGCGGGGACATATCAGCCCCAGCATTTT
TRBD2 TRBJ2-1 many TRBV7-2 CASSFRTSGRAGEQFF TGTGCCAGCAGCTTTCGGACTAGCGGGAGGGCTGGTGAGCAGTTCTTC
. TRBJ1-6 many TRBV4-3 CASSRQDVSSPLHF TGCGCCAGCAGCCGACAGGACGTCAGTTCACCCCTCCACTTT
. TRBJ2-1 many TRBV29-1 CSVNPRSYNEQFF TGCAGCGTCAACCCTAGGTCCTACAATGAGCAGTTCTTC
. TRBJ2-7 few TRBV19 CASSIASGSYEQYF TGTGCCAGTAGTATAGCCTCCGGGAGCTACGAGCAGTACTTC
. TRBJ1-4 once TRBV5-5 CASSLGQGATNEKLFF TGTGCCAGCAGCTTGGGGCAGGGCGCAACTAATGAAAAACTGTTTTTT
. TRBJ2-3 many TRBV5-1 CASSWLLTTDTQYF TGCGCCAGCAGCTGGCTTTTGACGACAGATACGCAGTATTTT
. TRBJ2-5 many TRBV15 CATTKAGGLETQYF TGTGCCACCACCAAAGCCGGGGGGCTGGAGACCCAGTACTTC
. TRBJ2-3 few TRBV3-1 CASSQDLAFTDTQYF TGTGCCAGCAGCCAAGATTTGGCCTTCACAGATACGCAGTATTTT
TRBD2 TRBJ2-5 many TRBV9 CASSASGLAGVGEETQYF TGTGCCAGCAGCGCCTCGGGACTAGCGGGAGTAGGGGAAGAGACCCAGTACTTC
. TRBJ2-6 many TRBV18 CASRGEGGRFRNNVLTF TGTGCCAGCCGCGGCGAGGGGGGGCGATTTAGGAACAACGTCCTGACTTTC
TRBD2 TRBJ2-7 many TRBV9 CASSVEAGSYEQYF TGTGCCAGCAGCGTAGAAGCGGGGTCCTACGAGCAGTACTTC
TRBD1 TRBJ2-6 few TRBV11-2 CASSLVGDTGDSSGANVLTF TGTGCCAGCAGCTTAGTGGGAGATACAGGGGATAGCTCTGGGGCCAACGTCCTGACTTTC
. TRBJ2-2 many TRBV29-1 CSVRKGLNTGELFF TGCAGCGTTAGGAAGGGGTTGAACACCGGGGAGCTGTTTTTT
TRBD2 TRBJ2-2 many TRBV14 CASSRIAGVGELFF TGTGCCAGCAGCCGAATAGCGGGAGTCGGGGAGCTGTTTTTT
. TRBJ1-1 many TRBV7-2 CASSLAPILNTEAFF TGTGCCAGCAGCTTAGCCCCTATTCTCAACACTGAAGCTTTCTTT
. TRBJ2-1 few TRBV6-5 CASSYDTSSYNEQFF TGTGCCAGCAGTTATGACACAAGCTCCTACAATGAGCAGTTCTTC
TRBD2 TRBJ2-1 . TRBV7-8 CASSFLVGGRISYNKQFF TGTGCCAGCAGCTTTCTTGTCGGCGGGAGGATTTCGTACAATAAGCAGTTCTTC
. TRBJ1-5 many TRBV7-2 CASSLGEYSNQPQHF TGTGCCAGCAGCTTAGGAGAATATAGCAATCAGCCCCAGCATTTT
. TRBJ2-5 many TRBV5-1 CASSLADGSLETQYF TGCGCCAGCAGCTTGGCCGACGGATCTTTAGAGACCCAGTACTTC
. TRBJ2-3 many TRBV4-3 CASSQRRDTDTQYF TGCGCCAGCAGCCAAAGGCGGGACACAGATACGCAGTATTTT
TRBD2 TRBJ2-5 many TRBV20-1 CSASRTSGLQETQYF TGCAGTGCAAGCCGGACTAGCGGACTCCAAGAGACCCAGTACTTC
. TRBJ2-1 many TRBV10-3 CAIAEIGPYNEQFF TGTGCCATCGCAGAGATAGGCCCCTACAATGAGCAGTTCTTC
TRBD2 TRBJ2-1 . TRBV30 CAWDRTSGAKEQFF TGTGCCTGGGACAGGACTAGCGGGGCTAAGGAGCAGTTCTTC
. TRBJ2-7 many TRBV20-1 CSAKSRRSYEQYF TGCAGTGCAAAGTCGAGGCGGTCCTACGAGCAGTACTTC
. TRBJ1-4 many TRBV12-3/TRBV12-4 CASSLAPGVGELFF TGTGCCAGCAGTTTAGCGCCCGGGGTCGGAGAACTGTTTTTT
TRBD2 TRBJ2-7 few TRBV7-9 CASSLGGSLEQYF TGTGCCAGCAGCTTGGGAGGGAGCCTCGAGCAGTACTTC
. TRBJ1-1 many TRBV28 CASSSDLGIGEAFF TGTGCCAGCAGTTCCGATCTGGGGATCGGTGAAGCTTTCTTT
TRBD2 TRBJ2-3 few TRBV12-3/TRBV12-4 CASSLGRTSRNLTDTQYF TGTGCCAGCAGTTTAGGGAGGACTAGCCGGAACCTCACAGATACGCAGTATTTT
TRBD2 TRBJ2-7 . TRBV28 CASSRTPGTRRYEQYF TGTGCCAGCAGCCGAACCCCCGGGACTAGGCGGTACGAGCAGTACTTC
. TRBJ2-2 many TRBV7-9 CASSPFLTGELFF TGTGCCAGCAGCCCCTTCCTCACCGGGGAGCTGTTTTTT
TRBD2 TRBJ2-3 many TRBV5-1 CASSLGLAEGDTQYF TGCGCCAGCAGCTTGGGACTAGCGGAAGGGGATACGCAGTATTTT
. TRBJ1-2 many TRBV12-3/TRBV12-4 CASSLNRLNYGYTF TGTGCCAGCAGTTTAAACAGACTGAACTATGGCTACACCTTC
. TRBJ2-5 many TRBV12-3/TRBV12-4 CASSLSSRPGYF TGTGCCAGCAGCCTCAGCAGCCGACCAGGGTACTTC
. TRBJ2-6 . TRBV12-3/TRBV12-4 CAGSLWGSGANVLTF TGTGCCGGCAGTTTATGGGGGTCTGGGGCCAACGTCCTGACTTTC
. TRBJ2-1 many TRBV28 CASSTQGWSYNEQFF TGTGCCAGCAGTACCCAGGGTTGGTCCTACAATGAGCAGTTCTTC
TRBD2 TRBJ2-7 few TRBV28 CASSSPLSGRAYEQYF TGTGCCAGCAGTTCCCCCCTATCAGGGAGGGCCTACGAGCAGTACTTC
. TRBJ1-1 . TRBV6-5 CASSTPRGLRGDTEAFF TGTGCCAGCAGTACCCCCCGGGGCCTCAGAGGGGACACTGAAGCTTTCTTT
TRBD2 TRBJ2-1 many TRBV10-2 CATSGLAGLYNEQFF TGCGCCACTAGTGGCCTAGCGGGACTCTACAATGAGCAGTTCTTC
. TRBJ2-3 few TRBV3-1 CASSQDWSGRTDTQYF TGTGCCAGCAGCCAAGATTGGAGCGGTCGCACAGATACGCAGTATTTT
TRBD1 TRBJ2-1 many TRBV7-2 CASSLGSRGHGNEQFF TGTGCCAGCAGCTTAGGTAGCAGGGGGCATGGGAATGAGCAGTTCTTC